Listed below are T cell receptor beta chains from one sample, sequenced in a study of neoadjuvant anti-PD-1 for oral cavity cancer. Some clones are missing from TCRdb's copy, which holds only in-frame ones; the method was immunoSEQ multiplex PCR. Of roughly 40,000 clones detected, approximately 80% appear once; the ten largest clones hold roughly 5%. The starting material was PBMCs, obtained after nivolumab (anti-PD-1) treatment. The receptors here all came from a person aged 35 to 85 with oral cavity squamous cell carcinoma. Each CDR3 is given with its conserved first and last residue.

j_call,v_call,cdr3_aa
TRBJ1-5,TRBV2,CASSPGPSNQPQHF
TRBJ2-2,TRBV9,CASSFGLTNTGELFF
TRBJ2-2,TRBV6-5,CASSGGGNTGELFF
TRBJ2-1,TRBV10-1,CASKASGGHEQFF
TRBJ2-2,TRBV5-1,CASSSGPRSNGELFF
TRBJ2-7,TRBV7-9,CASSERRDRANEQYF
TRBJ1-1,TRBV6-1,CASIRGTAEAFF
TRBJ2-7,TRBV7-9,CASSDTSGVSYEQYF
TRBJ2-2,TRBV5-1,CASSLVGDGELFF
TRBJ2-1,TRBV19,CASSMLAGNNEQFF
TRBJ2-6,TRBV11-2,CASTPTTSSGANVLTF
TRBJ2-3,TRBV5-6,CASSLGTSGTDTQYF
TRBJ1-1,TRBV5-1,CASSAQGNTEAFF
TRBJ1-1,TRBV5-1,CASSLRGGTEAFF
TRBJ1-1,TRBV6-1,CASRFGQAMNTEAFF
TRBJ2-1,TRBV5-4,CASSSPPLAGGTNEQFF
TRBJ2-5,TRBV4-1,CASSQEGGSGTQYF
TRBJ2-1,TRBV7-2,CASSLAGLKLEQFF
TRBJ2-7,TRBV19,CASRQGLASYEQYF
TRBJ2-3,TRBV9,CASSVVAGLLTDTQYF
TRBJ2-4,TRBV5-6,CASSFSGGKNIQYF
TRBJ2-5,TRBV13,CASSLGRGGQETQYF
TRBJ2-7,TRBV28,CASSHPDRGHQYEQYF
TRBJ1-2,TRBV19,CASSIQGNYGYTF
TRBJ1-2,TRBV5-6,CASSFEGASSYGYTF
TRBJ2-3,TRBV9,CASSVGFPTDTQYF
TRBJ2-7,TRBV10-3,CAIRKAPTVAYEQYF
TRBJ2-1,TRBV5-1,CASSLDRRDEQFF
TRBJ1-6,TRBV6-1,CASSVVVPYNSPLHF
TRBJ2-3,TRBV2,CASSVQGRTDTQYF
TRBJ1-1,TRBV11-2,CASSFSGQQNTEAFF
TRBJ2-5,TRBV27,CASSLSFRVETQYF
TRBJ2-1,TRBV11-2,CASLTSGGRGGEQFF
TRBJ2-7,TRBV9,CASSVAGGTYEQYF
TRBJ1-1,TRBV13,CASSSGTAKNTEAFF
TRBJ1-4,TRBV5-1,CASSLRGGTNEKLFF
TRBJ1-2,TRBV6-5,CASIGPHGYTF
TRBJ2-3,TRBV5-1,CASSREGSGDTQYF
TRBJ2-5,TRBV5-1,CASSLNTGGEETQYF
TRBJ2-5,TRBV11-2,CASSFGETQYF
TRBJ2-1,TRBV7-3,CASSPLAGVNEQFF
TRBJ2-7,TRBV9,CASSPGTGGEFYEQYF
TRBJ2-7,TRBV6-1,CASCRDLNYEQYF
TRBJ1-1,TRBV2,CASSIKGQGVSEAFF
TRBJ2-5,TRBV9,CASSATSGRGETQYF
TRBJ2-7,TRBV19,CASRRAANTYEQYF
TRBJ2-3,TRBV7-2,CASSLGGPDTQYF
TRBJ2-1,TRBV6-1,CASSVSGLAGHNEQFF
TRBJ1-1,TRBV5-4,CASSLGPPVTEAFF
TRBJ2-7,TRBV27,CASSPLTSSYEQYF
TRBJ2-7,TRBV30,CAWGSGGTRTYEQYF
TRBJ2-2,TRBV4-2,CASSQQRFTGELFF
TRBJ1-1,TRBV2,CASRTGGWTEAFF
TRBJ2-7,TRBV27,CASRTGAYEQYF
TRBJ1-5,TRBV19,CASSFLGGNPPQHF